This TCR beta chain was sequenced during a study of shared clonotypes between healthy human individuals. Study summary: Serving as donors were a couple of women and a few men, whose ages spanned 18 to 49. Study results and caveats: Only blood was sampled; tissue repertoires likely differ.

Comment on this clone: The antigen is undetermined.

The test was conducted at deep level. The DNA input per sorted-subset replicate PCR was 200 ng, corresponding to 30,000 or so T cell genomes. TCRdb's copy holds only in-frame clones and misses some; the assay was immunoSEQ multiplex PCR. The repertoire holds 2 million to 2.5 million clones, with 95% as singletons. V was pared by 8 bases and J by 5 bases, with 5 bases of the junction left unmatched. Germline V CDR1 and CDR2: LNHDA, SQIVND (reference sequence). CDR3 length: 12 residues. The sequence came from a man aged 18 to 35 in good health. The specimen sequenced was naive CD4+ T cells sorted from blood. Specified subset: CD45RA+ positively selected. This chain joins TRBV19 and TRBJ2-5; 7 bases align to TRBD1. CDR3 DNA: TGTGCCAGTTCGACAGGGTTGGAGACCCAGTACTTC. Translating gives CASSTGLETQYF.